This T cell receptor (beta chain) stems from a study of shared clonotypes between healthy human individuals. Background on the study: Ranging from 18 to 49 in age, donors were two women and a few men. General study points: The low donor count limited represented genetic and exposure-history diversity.

CDR1 and CDR2 from the germline V gene are MNHNS and SASEGT. This CDR3 has 13 amino acids. The ends were cut back, 6 bases at V and 5 bases at J, with 11 bases in the middle. A remark on this clone: What it binds is not known.

CD4+ cells were split into CD45RA+ naive and CD45RA-negative memory subsets. Assay: immunoSEQ multiplex PCR; the TCRdb copy retains only in-frame clones and omits some. The sample carries more than 200,000 clones, approximately 65% recorded once. Specimen: memory CD4+ T cells sorted from blood. Subset noted: CD45RA-negative fraction. The rearrangement uses TRBV6-1 and TRBJ1-5, with D perhaps TRBD1 (6 bases). The origin of this receptor is a man aged 25 to 45 in good health. The CDR3 loop reads CASSGTFDQPQHF. The CDR3 nucleotides are TGTGCCAGCAGCGGGACATTCGATCAGCCCCAGCATTTT.